This TCR beta chain emerged from a study of breast tumors, draining lymph nodes, adjacent tissues. This clonotype was seen repeatedly, ten times or more. Its antigen is unknown. TCRdb reprocessed the multiplex PCR reads via MiXCR and lists one record per CDR3 protein. The sample contains some 83,000 distinct CDR3 sequences, approximately 19% of which appear only once. Samples came from axillary lymph nodes draining the breast cancer. Deletions cut 0 bases from V and 6 bases from J, with 12 bases between. Looked up from germline, CDR1 is MNHEY and CDR2 is SVGAGI. CDR3 size: 14 residues. Findings and caveats of the study: Findings are consistent with lymph node origin and intratumoral expansion of most tumor T cells. Tumors had less TCR diversity than lymph nodes, more than nontumor tissue. Luminal-like breast cancer showed significantly greater tumor-nontumor repertoire similarity than basal-like breast cancer did.

V is TRBV6-5 and J is TRBJ2-7; D is perhaps TRBD1 (6 bases). The TCR sequence derives from a female donor with breast cancer. Some clones in this sample may be carry-over from other donors' samples. Sequencing was done on a sample of axillary lymph node tissue. CDR3 sequence (DNA): TGTGCCAGCAGTTACTCGAGGACAGTAGGCGAGCAGTACTTC. This sequence encodes CASSYSRTVGEQYF.